The 15 T cell receptor beta chains below were found in one sample sequenced in a study of shared clonotypes between healthy human individuals. TCRdb's copy holds only in-frame clones and misses some; the assay was immunoSEQ multiplex PCR. Here the sample spans hundreds of thousands of clones, 87% being singletons. Sample: memory CD8+ T cells sorted from blood. The subset was: CD45RO+ cells pooled with CCR7-negative TemRA cells. The receptors derive from a man aged 18 to 35 in good health.

V is TRBV9 and J is TRBJ2-5, with TRBD1 matching over 7 bases. V was pared by 1 base and J by 0 bases, with 6 bases of the junction left unmatched. This CDR3 has 16 amino acids. The germline V gene encodes CDR1 SGDLS and CDR2 YYNGEE. The CDR3 DNA sequence: TGTGCCAGCAGCGTAAGGGCTACAGGGGACCAAGAGACCCAGTACTTC. It codes for CASSVRATGDQETQYF.

This chain links TRBV10-3 with TRBJ2-7; 16 bases line up with TRBD2. This CDR3 spans 18 amino acids. Looked up from germline, CDR1 is ENHRY and CDR2 is SYGVKD. J gave up 5 bases and V 4 bases, and 11 bases lay outside the gene matches. In nucleotides, the CDR3 is TGTGCCATCAGTGCAATTTATGGGACTAGCGGGAGGGGGGACGAGCAGTACTTC. Translation gives CAISAIYGTSGRGDEQYF.

The chain joins TRBV7-9 to TRBJ2-1; D gene unclear. The germline CDR1 and CDR2 sequences are SEHNR and FQNEAQ (reference sequence). The V and J ends lost 1 base and 0 bases respectively, with 7 bases between them. This CDR3 is 15 amino acids long. CDR3 DNA sequence: TGTGCCAGCAGCTTAGGGTGGAGCTCCTACAATGAGCAGTTCTTC. It specifies CASSLGWSSYNEQFF.

In this sample, this clone turned up many times. V usage is TRBV9 and J usage is TRBJ2-5; D not certain. Trimming removed 3 bases at V and 2 bases at J, with 11 bases between. CDR3 length: 14 amino acids. The germline CDR1 and CDR2 sequences are SGDLS and YYNGEE. CDR3 residues: CASSDTGSQETQYF. CDR3 nucleotide sequence: TGTGCCAGCAGCGACACGGGCAGTCAAGAGACCCAGTACTTC. Full variable domain (missing parts from reference TRBV9 and TRBJ2-5): DSGVTQTPKHLITATGQRVTLRCSPRSGDLSVYWYQQSLDQGLQFLIQYYNGEERAKGNILERFSAQQFPDLHSELNLSSLELGDSALYFCASSDTGSQETQYFGPGTRLLVL.

The gene calls are TRBV13 and TRBJ2-7, with unresolved D. Germline assignment: CDR1 PRHDT and CDR2 FYEKMQ (reference sequence). The CDR3 runs to 14 residues. V lost 3 bases to trimming and J lost 2 bases, with 11 bases between them. CDR3 in amino acids: CASSFTASPYEQYF. The CDR3 coding sequence is TGTGCCAGCAGCTTTACAGCGTCACCCTACGAGCAGTACTTC.

Here the CDR3 reads CASSSPHRGRTYEQYF. The CDR3 DNA reads as TGTGCCAGCAGTTCTCCCCACAGGGGGCGAACCTACGAGCAGTACTTC. This sequence joins TRBV27 and TRBJ2-7; 9 bases align to TRBD1. Germline trimming cut 4 bases from V and 2 bases from J; bases unmatched to any gene: 9. Germline assignment: CDR1 MNHEY and CDR2 SMNVEV (reference sequence). There are 16 residues in the CDR3.

In this sample, this clone turned up a few times. This chain uses TRBV18 with TRBJ1-1; D gene uncertain. The CDR3 totals 13 residues. Germline V lookup: CDR1 KGHSH, CDR2 LQKENI. Trimming took 3 bases from V and 4 from J, leaving 9 bases between them. The CDR3 sequence is CASSPSGSTEAFF. The CDR3 DNA reads TGTGCCAGCTCACCGAGCGGGAGCACTGAAGCTTTCTTT. Full variable domain (missing parts from reference TRBV18 and TRBJ1-1): NAGVMQNPRHLVRRRGQEARLRCSPMKGHSHVYWYRQLPEEGLKFMVYLQKENIIDESGMPKERFSAEFPKEGPSILRIQQVVRGDSAAYFCASSPSGSTEAFFGQGTRLTVV.

The genes are TRBV10-3 and TRBJ2-6; D is perhaps TRBD2 (5 bases). V was pared by 4 bases and J by 1 base, with 14 bases between. This CDR3 has 17 amino acids. The germline CDR1 and CDR2 sequences are ENHRY and SYGVKD. CDR3 coding DNA: TGTGCCATCAGTGCCTCGGTTAGGGAGTCTGGGGCCAACGTCCTGACTTTC. It encodes CAISASVRESGANVLTF.

This clone was picked up a small number of times. The chain combines TRBV5-6 with TRBJ2-7, with TRBD2 matching over 12 bases. The ends lost 3 bases at V and 6 bases at J; junction bases unmatched: 10. In germline, CDR1 is SGHDT, CDR2 YYEEEE. The CDR3 covers 16 residues. The CDR3 loop is CASSSTRGLAGVEQYF. CDR3 DNA: TGTGCCAGCAGCTCAACGCGGGGACTAGCGGGCGTCGAGCAGTACTTC.

This clone was detected once. The chain has TRBV10-3 and TRBJ1-4, with D unclear. This CDR3 has 16 amino acids. Trimming pared 3 bases from V and 8 bases from J, leaving 19 bases between. The germline V gene encodes CDR1 ENHRY and CDR2 SYGVKD. In nucleotides, the CDR3 is TGTGCCATCAGTGAAAACGGGCCCGCCCTTATCGAAAAACTGTTTTTT. As protein: CAISENGPALIEKLFF.

The chain is built from TRBV18 and TRBJ2-7; a possible D gene is TRBD1 (6 bases). V gave up 3 bases and J gave up 2 bases, with 14 bases separating them. The germline gives CDR1 KGHSH, CDR2 LQKENI. The CDR3 runs to 15 residues. The CDR3 loop is CASSPGQLSPYEQYF. The CDR3 DNA reads as TGTGCCAGCTCACCGGGACAACTATCCCCCTACGAGCAGTACTTC.

The chain recombines TRBV27 with TRBJ1-5; D gene unclear. Trimming stripped 4 bases from V and 0 bases from J, with 4 bases between. Germline V gene data show CDR1 as MNHEY and CDR2 as SMNVEV (reference sequence). This CDR3 is built from 13 residues. The CDR3 here is CASSYNSNQPQHF. CDR3 DNA sequence: TGTGCCAGCAGTTATAATAGCAATCAGCCCCAGCATTTT.

The CDR3 is CASASRNTGELFF. The CDR3, as DNA: TGTGCCAGCGCCTCGAGGAACACCGGGGAGCTGTTTTTT. The chain employs TRBV27 and TRBJ2-2, with D unclear. Germline V gene data show CDR1 as MNHEY and CDR2 as SMNVEV (reference sequence). The CDR3 totals 13 residues. The germline V and J ends were trimmed by 8 bases and 1 base, with 8 bases remaining between them.

The V call is TRBV21-1, the J call TRBJ2-1. TRBV21-1 is designated a pseudogene. This CDR3 is 14 amino acids long. CDR3 sequence (DNA): TGTGCCAGCAGCATTAGGGACTCCTACAATGAGCAGTTCTTC. Its protein product is CASSIRDSYNEQFF.

The chain has TRBV9 and TRBJ2-3; D not certain. This CDR3 comprises 15 residues. Germline assignment: CDR1 SGDLS and CDR2 YYNGEE. V lost 4 bases and J 2 bases, leaving 14 bases between the germline ends. CDR3: CASSPYDRATDTQYF. CDR3 in DNA: TGTGCCAGCAGCCCCTACGACCGGGCCACAGATACGCAGTATTTT.